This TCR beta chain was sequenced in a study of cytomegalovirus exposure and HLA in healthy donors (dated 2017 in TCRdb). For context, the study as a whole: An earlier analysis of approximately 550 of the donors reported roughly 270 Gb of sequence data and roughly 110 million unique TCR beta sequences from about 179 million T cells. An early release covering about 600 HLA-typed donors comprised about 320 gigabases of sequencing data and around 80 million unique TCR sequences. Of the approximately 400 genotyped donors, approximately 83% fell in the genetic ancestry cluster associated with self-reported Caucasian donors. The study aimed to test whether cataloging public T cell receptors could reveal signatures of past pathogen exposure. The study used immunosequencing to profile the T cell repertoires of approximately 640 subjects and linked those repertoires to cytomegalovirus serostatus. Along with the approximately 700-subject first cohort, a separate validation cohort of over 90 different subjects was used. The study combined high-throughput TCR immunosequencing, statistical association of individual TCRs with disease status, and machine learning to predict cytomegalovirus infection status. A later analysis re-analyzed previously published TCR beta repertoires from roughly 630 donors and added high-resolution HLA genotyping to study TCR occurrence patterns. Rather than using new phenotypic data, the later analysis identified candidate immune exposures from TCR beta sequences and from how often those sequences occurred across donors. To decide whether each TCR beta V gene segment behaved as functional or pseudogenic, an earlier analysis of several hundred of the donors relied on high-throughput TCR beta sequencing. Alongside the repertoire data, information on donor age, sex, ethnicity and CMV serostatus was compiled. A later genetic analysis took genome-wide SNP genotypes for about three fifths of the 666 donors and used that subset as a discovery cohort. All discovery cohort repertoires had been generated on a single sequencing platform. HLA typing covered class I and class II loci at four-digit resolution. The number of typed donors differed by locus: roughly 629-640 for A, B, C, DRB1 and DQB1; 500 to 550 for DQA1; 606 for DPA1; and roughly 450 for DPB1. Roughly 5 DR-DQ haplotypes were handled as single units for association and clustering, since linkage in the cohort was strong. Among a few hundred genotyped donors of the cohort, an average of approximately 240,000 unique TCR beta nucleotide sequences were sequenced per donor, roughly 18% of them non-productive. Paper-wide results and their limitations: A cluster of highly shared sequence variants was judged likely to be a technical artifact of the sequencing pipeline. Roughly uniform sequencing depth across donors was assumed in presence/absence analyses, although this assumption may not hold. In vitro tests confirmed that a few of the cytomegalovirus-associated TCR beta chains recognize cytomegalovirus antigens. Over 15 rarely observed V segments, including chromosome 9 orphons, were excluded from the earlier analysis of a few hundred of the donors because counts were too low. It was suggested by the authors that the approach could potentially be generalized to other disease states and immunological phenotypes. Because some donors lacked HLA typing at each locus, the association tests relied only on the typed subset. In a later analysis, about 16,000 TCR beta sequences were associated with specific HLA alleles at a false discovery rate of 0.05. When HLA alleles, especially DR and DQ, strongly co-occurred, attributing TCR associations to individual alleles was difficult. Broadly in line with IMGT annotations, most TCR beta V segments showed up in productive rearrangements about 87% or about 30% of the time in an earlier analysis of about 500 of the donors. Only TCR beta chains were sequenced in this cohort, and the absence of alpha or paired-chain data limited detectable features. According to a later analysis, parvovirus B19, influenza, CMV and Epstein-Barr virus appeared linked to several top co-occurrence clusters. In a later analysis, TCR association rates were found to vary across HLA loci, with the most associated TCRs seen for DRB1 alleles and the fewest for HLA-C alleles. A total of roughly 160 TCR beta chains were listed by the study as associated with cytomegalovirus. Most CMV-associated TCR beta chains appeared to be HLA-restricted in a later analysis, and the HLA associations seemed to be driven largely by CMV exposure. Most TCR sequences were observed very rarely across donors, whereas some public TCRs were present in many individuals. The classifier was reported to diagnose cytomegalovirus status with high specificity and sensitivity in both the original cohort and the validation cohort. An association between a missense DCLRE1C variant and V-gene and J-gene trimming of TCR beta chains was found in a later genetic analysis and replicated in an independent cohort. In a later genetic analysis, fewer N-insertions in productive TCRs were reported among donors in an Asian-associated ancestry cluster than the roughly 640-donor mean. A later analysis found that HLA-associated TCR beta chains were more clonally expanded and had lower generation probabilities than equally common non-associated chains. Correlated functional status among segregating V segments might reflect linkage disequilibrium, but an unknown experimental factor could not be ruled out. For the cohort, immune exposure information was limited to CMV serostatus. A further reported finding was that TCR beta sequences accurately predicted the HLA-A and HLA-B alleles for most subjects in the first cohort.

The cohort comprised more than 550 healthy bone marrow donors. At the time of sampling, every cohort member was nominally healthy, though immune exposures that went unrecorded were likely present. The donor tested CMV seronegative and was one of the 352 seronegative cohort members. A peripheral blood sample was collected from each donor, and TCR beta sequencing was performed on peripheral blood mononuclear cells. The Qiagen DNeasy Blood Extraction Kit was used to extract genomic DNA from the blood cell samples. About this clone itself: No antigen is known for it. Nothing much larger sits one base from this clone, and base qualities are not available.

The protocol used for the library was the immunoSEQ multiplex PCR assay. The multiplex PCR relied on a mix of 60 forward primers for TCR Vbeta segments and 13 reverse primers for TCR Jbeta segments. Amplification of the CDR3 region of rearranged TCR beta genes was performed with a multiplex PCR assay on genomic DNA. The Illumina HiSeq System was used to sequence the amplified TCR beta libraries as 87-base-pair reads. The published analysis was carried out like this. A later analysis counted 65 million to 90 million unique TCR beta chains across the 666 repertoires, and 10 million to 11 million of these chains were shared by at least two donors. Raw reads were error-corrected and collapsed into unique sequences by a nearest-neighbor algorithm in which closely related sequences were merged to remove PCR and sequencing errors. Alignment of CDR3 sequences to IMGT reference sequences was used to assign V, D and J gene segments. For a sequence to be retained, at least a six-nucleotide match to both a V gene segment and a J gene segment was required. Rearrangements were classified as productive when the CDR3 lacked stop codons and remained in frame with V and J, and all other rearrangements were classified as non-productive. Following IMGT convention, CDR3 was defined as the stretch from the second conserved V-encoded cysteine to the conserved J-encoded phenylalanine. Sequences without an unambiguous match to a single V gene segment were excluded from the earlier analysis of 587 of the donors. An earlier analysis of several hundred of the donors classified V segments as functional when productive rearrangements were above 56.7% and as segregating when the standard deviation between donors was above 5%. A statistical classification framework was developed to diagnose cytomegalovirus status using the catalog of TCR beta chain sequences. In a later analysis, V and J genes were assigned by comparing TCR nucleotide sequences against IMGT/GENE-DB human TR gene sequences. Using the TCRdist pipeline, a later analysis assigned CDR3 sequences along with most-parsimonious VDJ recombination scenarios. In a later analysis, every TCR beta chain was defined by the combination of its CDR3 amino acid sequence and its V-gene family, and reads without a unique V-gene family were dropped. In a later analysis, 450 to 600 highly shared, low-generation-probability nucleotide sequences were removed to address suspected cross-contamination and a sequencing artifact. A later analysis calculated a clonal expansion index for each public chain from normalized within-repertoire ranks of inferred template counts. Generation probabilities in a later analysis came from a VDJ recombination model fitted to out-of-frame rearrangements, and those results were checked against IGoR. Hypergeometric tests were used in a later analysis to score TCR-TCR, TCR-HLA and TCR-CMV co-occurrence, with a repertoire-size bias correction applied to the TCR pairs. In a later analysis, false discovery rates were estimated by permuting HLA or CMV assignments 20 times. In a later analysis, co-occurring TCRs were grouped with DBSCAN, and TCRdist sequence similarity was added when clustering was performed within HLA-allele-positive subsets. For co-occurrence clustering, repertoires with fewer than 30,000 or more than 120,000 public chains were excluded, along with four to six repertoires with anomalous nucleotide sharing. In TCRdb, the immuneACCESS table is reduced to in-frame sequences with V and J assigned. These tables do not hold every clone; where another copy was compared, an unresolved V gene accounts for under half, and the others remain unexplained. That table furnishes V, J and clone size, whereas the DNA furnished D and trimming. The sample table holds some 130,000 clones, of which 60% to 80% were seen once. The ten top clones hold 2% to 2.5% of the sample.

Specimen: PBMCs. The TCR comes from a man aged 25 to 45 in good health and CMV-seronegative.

CDR3 reads: CACTVSSYNEQFF. The DNA sequence is TGTGCCTGCACCGTGAGCTCCTACAATGAGCAGTTCTTC. The V gene is TRBV2 and the J gene is TRBJ2-1; a confident D gene designation cannot be given. From a lookup of the germline V gene, CDR1 and CDR2 are SNHLY and FYNNEI. The CDR3 has 13 amino acids, counting the end cysteine and phenylalanine. Only the CDR3 region is kept as DNA, spanning 39 bases read in frame from base 1. Relative to germline, V is 11 bases shorter and J is 0 bases shorter, with 11 bases between their ends.